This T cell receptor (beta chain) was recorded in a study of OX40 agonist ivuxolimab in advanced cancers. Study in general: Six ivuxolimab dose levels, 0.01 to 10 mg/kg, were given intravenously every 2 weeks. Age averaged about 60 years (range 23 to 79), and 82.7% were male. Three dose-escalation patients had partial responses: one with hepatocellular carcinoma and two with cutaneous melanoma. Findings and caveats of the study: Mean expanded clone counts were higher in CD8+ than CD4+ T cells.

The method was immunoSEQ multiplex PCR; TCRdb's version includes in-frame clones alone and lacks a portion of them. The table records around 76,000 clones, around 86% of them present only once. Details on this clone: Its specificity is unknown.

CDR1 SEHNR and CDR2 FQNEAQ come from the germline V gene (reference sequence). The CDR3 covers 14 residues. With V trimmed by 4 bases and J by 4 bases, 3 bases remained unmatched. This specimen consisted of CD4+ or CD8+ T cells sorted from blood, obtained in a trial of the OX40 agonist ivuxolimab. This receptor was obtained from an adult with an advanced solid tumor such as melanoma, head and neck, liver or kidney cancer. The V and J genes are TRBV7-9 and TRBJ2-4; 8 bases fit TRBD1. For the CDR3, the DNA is TGTGCCAGCAGCTACCGGGACAGGAAAAACATTCAGTACTTC. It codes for CASSYRDRKNIQYF. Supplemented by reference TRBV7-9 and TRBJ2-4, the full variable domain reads DTGVSQNPRHKITKRGQNVTFRCDPISEHNRLYWYRQTLGQGPEFLTYFQNEAQLEKSRLLSDRFSAERPKGSFSTLEIQRTEQGDSAMYLCASSYRDRKNIQYFGAGTRLSVL.